Listed below are T cell receptor beta chains from one sample, sequenced in a study of blood T cell repertoires in COVID-19. TCRdb's copy holds only in-frame clones and misses some; the assay was immunoSEQ multiplex PCR. Among 300,000 to 400,000 clones listed, under 95% were seen once. Sequenced sample: peripheral blood. Receptors were obtained from a woman under 30 who had recovered from COVID-19. CDR3s include the opening cysteine and the closing phenylalanine or tryptophan. Each record gives: clone size, D gene, V gene, J gene, CDR3 length, CDR3 protein, CDR3 DNA. D genes are given only for firm matches. For some rows the clone size is stated as once, few or many, or as a class when expanded; others skip it.

>-|TRBD1|TRBV27|TRBJ1-2|14
CASSFMDRGGGYTF
TGTGCCAGCAGTTTTATGGACAGGGGGGGTGGCTACACCTTC
>-|-|TRBV6-1|TRBJ2-1|13
CASSLSGADEQFF
TGTGCCAGCAGTTTGTCGGGAGCAGATGAGCAGTTCTTC
>-|TRBD1|TRBV7-2|TRBJ1-2|15
CASSLSRQGGYGYTF
TGTGCCAGCAGCTTATCCCGACAGGGAGGTTATGGCTACACCTTC
>-|TRBD1|TRBV6-5|TRBJ1-5|13
CASGDRATQPQHF
TGTGCCAGCGGGGACAGGGCGACTCAGCCCCAGCATTTT
>-|TRBD2|TRBV2|TRBJ2-2|13
CASAREVNGELFF
TGTGCCAGCGCGCGGGAGGTTAACGGGGAGCTGTTTTTT
>-|TRBD1|TRBV3-1/TRBV3-2|TRBJ2-1|15
CASSQEGTGDLEQFF
TGTGCCAGCAGCCAAGAAGGGACAGGGGATCTTGAGCAGTTCTTC
>once|-|TRBV18|TRBJ2-5|14
CASSPPSPTETQYF
TGTGCCAGCTCACCACCGAGTCCCACCGAGACCCAGTACTTC
>-|TRBD1|TRBV29-1|TRBJ1-1|11
CSVDRVTEAFF
TGCAGCGTAGACAGGGTCACTGAAGCTTTCTTT
>-|TRBD2|TRBV7-9|TRBJ2-5|17
CASSRGGLAGDQETQYF
TGTGCCAGCAGCCGAGGGGGGCTAGCGGGGGACCAAGAGACCCAGTACTTC
>-|-|TRBV19|TRBJ1-1|13
CASSWVTGTEAFF
TGTGCCAGTAGTTGGGTAACCGGGACTGAAGCTTTCTTT
>-|TRBD1|TRBV7-2|TRBJ1-5|15
CASSLGGQDNQPQHF
TGTGCCAGCAGCTTAGGCGGACAGGACAATCAGCCCCAGCATTTT
>-|TRBD2|TRBV6-2/TRBV6-3|TRBJ2-5|15
CASSYSLTSGETQYF
TGTGCCAGCAGTTACTCGCTTACTAGCGGAGAGACCCAGTACTTC
>few|TRBD1|TRBV5-6|TRBJ2-5|15
CASSPDRGNGETQYF
TGTGCCAGCAGCCCAGACAGGGGAAACGGAGAGACCCAGTACTTC
>-|-|TRBV11-3|TRBJ2-3|16
CASSLRYGGGTDTQYF
TGTGCCAGCAGCTTACGGTATGGCGGTGGCACAGATACGCAGTATTTT
>-|TRBD2|TRBV7-2|TRBJ2-2|15
CASSLKRGNTGELFF
TGTGCCAGCAGCCTAAAGCGGGGAAACACCGGGGAGCTGTTTTTT
>-|-|TRBV6-2/TRBV6-3|TRBJ1-2|13
CASSSDRRYGYTF
TGTGCCAGCAGTTCGGACAGACGCTATGGCTACACCTTC
>-|-|TRBV5-1|TRBJ2-1|15
CASSLVAGRYNEQFF
TGCGCCAGCAGCTTGGTGGCGGGTCGATATAATGAGCAGTTCTTC
>-|-|TRBV27|TRBJ2-4|19
CASSFIYSGERLAKNIQYF
TGTGCCAGCAGTTTCATCTACAGCGGCGAGAGGCTAGCCAAAAACATTCAGTACTTC
>-|TRBD2|TRBV9|TRBJ2-1|17
CASSVSSGASSYNEQFF
TGTGCCAGCAGCGTATCTAGCGGGGCAAGCTCCTACAATGAGCAGTTCTTC
>-|TRBD1|TRBV30|TRBJ2-5|13
CAWGDRVGETQYF
TGTGCCTGGGGTGACAGGGTCGGAGAGACCCAGTACTTC